This T cell receptor (beta chain) was sequenced during a study of cytomegalovirus exposure and HLA in healthy donors. Overall study findings and caveats: CMV serostatus stood as the only immune exposure information on hand.

Notes on this clone: Antigen unknown.

The PCR used 60 Vbeta and 13 Jbeta primers. Measured with immunoSEQ multiplex PCR; TCRdb has only the in-frame clones, and not every one. This repertoire includes some 200,000 clones. The receptor was isolated from a boy aged 5-17 years in good health and CMV-seronegative. What was sequenced was PBMCs.

The CDR3 coding sequence is TGTGCCAGCAGCGTTATCGGGAATTCCTACAATGAGCAGTTCTTC. Amino acid sequence: CASSVIGNSYNEQFF. The J gene is TRBJ2-1, the V gene TRBV9; tentatively, D is TRBD2 (5 bases). Per germline, CDR1 SGDLS and CDR2 YYNGEE. The CDR3 spans 15 residues. V lost 2 bases and J 1 base, leaving 10 bases between the germline ends. Using reference TRBV9 and TRBJ2-1 for the parts outside the CDR3, the full variable domain is DSGVTQTPKHLITATGQRVTLRCSPRSGDLSVYWYQQSLDQGLQFLIQYYNGEERAKGNILERFSAQQFPDLHSELNLSSLELGDSALYFCASSVIGNSYNEQFFGPGTRLTVL.